The 19 T cell receptor beta chains in this list originate from one sample, sequenced in a study of T cells after yellow fever vaccination. TCRdb re-derived calls from the 5' RACE reads in MiXCR, one entry per CDR3 protein. The repertoire has more than 95,000 distinct CDR3 sequences, nearly 15% of them found once; the top ten carry roughly 43%. The starting material was CD8+ T cells sorted from PBMCs, obtained 5 days after the yellow fever booster vaccination. The receptors stem from a man in his late teens or twenties who received the YFV17D yellow fever vaccine.

This clonotype was recorded only once. The chain has TRBV29-1 and TRBJ1-3; no clear D. Trimming removed 0 bases from V and 2 bases from J, with 8 bases in between. The CDR3 has 14 amino acids. The germline V gene has CDR1 SQVTM and CDR2 ANQGSEA. The CDR3 DNA follows: TGCAGCGTTGAAGAGCTGGGTACTGGAAACACCATATATTTT. This sequence encodes CSVEELGTGNTIYF.

The genes are TRBV7-6 and TRBJ2-7, with TRBD2 identical over 16 bases. The V and J ends lost 5 bases and 5 bases, in that order; junction bases with no gene match: 6. CDR3 length: 16 residues. The germline CDR1 and CDR2 sequences are SGHVS and FNYEAQ. The CDR3 reads CASSPGLAGGPDEQYF. CDR3 nucleotides: TGTGCCAGCAGCCCGGGACTAGCGGGGGGGCCCGACGAGCAGTACTTC. The full variable domain, its missing parts supplied by reference TRBV7-6 and TRBJ2-7, is GAGVSQSPRYKVTKRGQDVALRCDPISGHVSLYWYRQALGQGPEFLTYFNYEAQQDKSGLPNDRFSAERPEGSISTLTIQRTEQRDSAMYRCASSPGLAGGPDEQYFGPGTRLTVT.

This clonotype was counted a few times. V gene TRBV5-5 combines with J gene TRBJ2-3, with 8 bases fitting TRBD1. V lost 2 bases, J lost 6 bases, and 5 bases stayed unmatched. CDR1 SGHKS and CDR2 YYEKEE come from the germline V gene (reference sequence). The CDR3 consists of 14 residues. The CDR3: CASSFITGGDTQYF. CDR3 DNA sequence: TGTGCCAGCAGCTTTATCACAGGGGGGGATACGCAGTATTTT.

The chain carries TRBV4-1 and TRBJ1-1, with a tentative D call TRBD1 (5 bases). Germline V lookup: CDR1 MGHRA, CDR2 YSYEKL. This CDR3 spans 15 amino acids. V lost 0 bases, J lost 4 bases, and 12 bases lay in between. The DNA for the CDR3 is TGCGCCAGCAGCCAAGATCGGGGGGGATTCACTGAAGCTTTCTTT. This codes for CASSQDRGGFTEAFF.

The chain has TRBV12-3 or TRBV12-4 and TRBJ1-4; possible D gene TRBD1, 6 bases. The CDR3 is made up of 13 amino acids. Trimming removed 0 bases from V and 10 bases from J, with 9 bases in between. CDR3 loop: CASSLAGGAKLFF. The CDR3 bases are TGTGCCAGCAGTTTAGCGGGGGGGGCAAAACTGTTTTTT.

V gene TRBV12-3 or TRBV12-4 combines with J gene TRBJ1-5; tentatively, D is TRBD1 (6 bases). The CDR3 runs to 13 residues. V gave up 7 bases and J gave up 7 bases, with 14 bases separating them. In DNA, the CDR3 is TGTGCCAGCACTCACTTGGGGGCCCAGCCCCAGCATTTT. Its translation is CASTHLGAQPQHF.

The table lists this clonotype with a few counts. This rearrangement joins TRBV7-2 to TRBJ2-1; possibly TRBD2 for D (5 bases). V lost 5 bases and J lost 10, with 18 bases in between. The germline CDR1 and CDR2 sequences are SGHTA and FQGNSA. The CDR3 extends over 14 amino acids. CDR3 protein: CASSPPVGWEEQFF. In nucleotides, the CDR3 is TGTGCCAGCAGCCCACCAGTAGGGTGGGAGGAGCAGTTCTTC.

This clonotype was found a few times. The chain couples TRBV5-5 to TRBJ2-1, with D maybe TRBD2 (6 bases). Germline values: CDR1 SGHKS, CDR2 YYEKEE (reference sequence). V shed 2 bases and J shed 1 base, with 13 bases lying between them. This CDR3 is built from 16 residues. The CDR3 bases are TGTGCCAGCAGCTTACCCAATCGGGGGTCCTACAATGAGCAGTTCTTC. Residues: CASSLPNRGSYNEQFF. Using reference TRBV5-5 and TRBJ2-1 for the parts outside the CDR3, the full variable domain is DAGVTQSPTHLIKTRGQQVTLRCSPISGHKSVSWYQQVLGQGPQFIFQYYEKEERGRGNFPDRFSARQFPNYSSELNVNALLLGDSALYLCASSLPNRGSYNEQFFGPGTRLTVL.

The rearrangement uses TRBV19 and TRBJ1-5; D remains unclear. The CDR3 has 13 residues. Trimming stripped 6 bases from V and 2 bases from J, with 8 bases between. The germline gives CDR1 LNHDA, CDR2 SQIVND (reference sequence). Here the CDR3 reads CASRPQGNQPQHF. In DNA form, the CDR3 reads TGTGCCAGTAGACCCCAGGGCAATCAGCCCCAGCATTTT.

The rearrangement joins TRBV18 to TRBJ2-7; 7 bases map to TRBD1. With V trimmed by 5 bases and J by 1 base, 5 bases remained unmatched. Germline V gene lookup returns CDR1 KGHSH and CDR2 LQKENI. The CDR3 sequence is 14 residues long. The CDR3 bases are TGTGCCAGCTCAAGCCGGGACAGATCCTACGAGCAGTACGTC. Translated, it gives CASSSRDRSYEQYV.

The gene calls are TRBV5-1 and TRBJ2-1; D call uncertain. CDR3 length: 13 residues. CDR1 is SGHRS and CDR2 is YFSETQ in the germline V gene. Trimming removed 3 bases from V and 4 bases from J, with 8 bases in between. The CDR3 sequence: CASSYAEYNEQFF. The CDR3 region has the DNA TGCGCCAGCAGCTACGCAGAATACAATGAGCAGTTCTTC.

This chain uses TRBV5-1 with TRBJ1-2, with 11 bases identical to TRBD1. Germline CDR1 is SGHRS and CDR2 is YFSETQ. This CDR3 has 15 residues. Trimming cost V 1 base and J 3 bases; bases outside gene matches: 2. CDR3 protein: CASSLRGQGDYGYTF. CDR3 sequence (DNA): TGCGCCAGCAGCTTGCGGGGACAGGGGGACTATGGCTACACCTTC.

This clonotype appeared many times. This chain connects TRBV9 to TRBJ1-2; tentative D call: TRBD1 (5 bases). CDR1 is SGDLS, CDR2 YYNGEE, per germline. Between the trimmed V and J ends, which lost 0 bases and 7 bases, there was a span of 13 bases. This CDR3 is built from 14 residues. The CDR3 loop is CASSVAGQSSGYTF. DNA of the CDR3: TGTGCCAGCAGCGTAGCGGGGCAATCTAGTGGCTACACCTTC.

The chain uses TRBV7-2 and TRBJ2-2, with 11 positions matching TRBD1. The CDR3 has 15 amino acids. After removal of 3 bases from V and 6 bases from J, the junction contained 3 bases not matched to a gene. The germline CDR1 and CDR2 sequences are SGHTA and FQGNSA. CDR3 in DNA: TGTGCCAGCAGCTTGGGGACAGGGGGACCCGGGGAGCTGTTTTTT. Amino acids: CASSLGTGGPGELFF. The whole variable domain, remainder taken from reference TRBV7-2 and TRBJ2-2, is GAGVSQSPSNKVTEKGKDVELRCDPISGHTALYWYRQSLGQGLEFLIYFQGNSAPDKSGLPSDRFSAERTGGSVSTLTIQRTQQEDSAVYLCASSLGTGGPGELFFGEGSRLTVL.

A few counts support this clonotype. The chain has TRBV27 and TRBJ1-2; 9 bases are shared with TRBD1. This CDR3 spans 17 amino acids. Germline lookup yields CDR1 MNHEY and CDR2 SMNVEV (reference sequence). Germline trimming cut 5 bases from V and 6 bases from J; bases unmatched to any gene: 16. CDR3 in DNA: TGTGCCAGCAGTGACATTCCCAATGACAGGGGGAGGGATGGCTACACCTTC. This gives the protein CASSDIPNDRGRDGYTF.

The rearrangement links TRBV20-1 to TRBJ2-7; possible D gene TRBD1, 5 bases. V gave up 5 bases and J gave up 2 bases, with 13 bases separating them. CDR3 size: 13 residues. CDR1 and CDR2 (germline): DFQATT, SNEGSKA (reference sequence). The CDR3 DNA follows: TGCAGTGCTGGGGCAGGCCTGACCTACGAGCAGTACTTC. Translating gives CSAGAGLTYEQYF.

The chain joins TRBV20-1 to TRBJ1-6; 10 nucleotides match TRBD1. Germline CDR1 is DFQATT and CDR2 is SNEGSKA (reference sequence). This CDR3 has 17 amino acids. Unmatched junction bases numbered 10, after V lost 6 bases and J lost 2 bases. CDR3 DNA sequence: TGCAGTGCAAGGACAGGGGGGACCTTAGCCTATAATTCACCCCTCCACTTT. Encoded protein: CSARTGGTLAYNSPLHF.

This clonotype was seen a few times. This chain joins TRBV5-4 and TRBJ2-3; 12 bases align to TRBD1. CDR1 is SGHNT, CDR2 YYREEE, per germline (reference sequence). The CDR3 covers 16 residues. V was pared by 4 bases and J by 6 bases, with 9 bases of the junction left unmatched. CDR3 loop: CASSPGQGAYWDTQYF. The CDR3 region has the DNA TGTGCCAGCAGCCCGGGACAGGGGGCCTATTGGGATACGCAGTATTTT.

V and J are TRBV25-1 and TRBJ2-1; no definite D call. Trimming stripped 3 bases from V and 5 bases from J, with 8 bases between. The CDR3 extends over 13 amino acids. Looked up from germline, CDR1 is MGHDK and CDR2 is SYGVNS. The CDR3 DNA follows: TGTGCCAGCAGTGAGTCGGGCCACAATGAGCAGTTCTTC. Its protein is CASSESGHNEQFF.